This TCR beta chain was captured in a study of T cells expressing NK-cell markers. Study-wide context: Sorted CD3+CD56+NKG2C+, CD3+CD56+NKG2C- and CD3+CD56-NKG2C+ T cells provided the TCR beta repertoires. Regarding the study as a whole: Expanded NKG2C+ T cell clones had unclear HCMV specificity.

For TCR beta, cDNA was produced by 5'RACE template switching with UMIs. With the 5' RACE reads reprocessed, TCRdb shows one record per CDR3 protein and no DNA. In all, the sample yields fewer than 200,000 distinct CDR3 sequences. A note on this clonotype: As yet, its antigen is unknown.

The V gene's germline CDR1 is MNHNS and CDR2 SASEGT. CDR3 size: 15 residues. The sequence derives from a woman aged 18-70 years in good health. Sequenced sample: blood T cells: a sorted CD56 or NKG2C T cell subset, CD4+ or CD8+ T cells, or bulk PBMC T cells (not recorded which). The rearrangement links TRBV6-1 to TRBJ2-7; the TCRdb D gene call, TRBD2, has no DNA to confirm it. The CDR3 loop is CASNPPGLALNEQYF.